The present T cell receptor beta chain was sequenced within a study of OX40 agonist ivuxolimab in advanced cancers. Study summary: The drug used for patients, ivuxolimab, was an agonistic anti-OX40 (CD134) antibody. Findings and caveats of the study: The mean number of expanded clones was higher in CD8+ T cells than in CD4+.

The CDR3 runs to 16 residues. V trimming: 0 bases; J trimming: 3 bases; junction bases outside the gene matches: 8. The germline gives CDR1 SGHRS, CDR2 YFSETQ. On this clone itself: Its antigen is not known.

TCRdb keeps only in-frame clones here, not all; method: immunoSEQ multiplex PCR. The sample has 65,000 to 95,000 clones, roughly 89% seen once. The clonotype originates from an adult with an advanced solid tumor such as melanoma, head and neck, liver or kidney cancer. The J gene is TRBJ2-5, the V gene TRBV5-1; TRBD1 agrees at 7 bases. Sequenced material: CD4+ or CD8+ T cells sorted from blood, taken in a trial of the OX40 agonist ivuxolimab. CDR3 region: CASSLVTTGAEETQYF. CDR3 coding DNA: TGCGCCAGCAGCTTGGTGACCACAGGGGCCGAAGAGACCCAGTACTTC.